This T cell receptor (beta chain) was recovered during a study of shared clonotypes between healthy human individuals. The wider study: Every donor yielded three CD4 naive, three CD4 memory, two CD8 naive and one CD8 memory plate. Study-level points and caveats: Researchers found naive subsets generally carried larger estimated richness than memory subsets.

The germline CDR1 and CDR2 sequences are SGHTA and FQGNSA. This CDR3 is 13 amino acids long. Between the trimmed V and J ends, which lost 2 bases and 2 bases, there was a span of 7 bases. Generated by immunoSEQ multiplex PCR, the TCRdb table keeps only in-frame clones and is missing some. The sample yields 450,000 to 700,000 clones, roughly 96% seen once. Comments on this clone: The antigen remains undetermined.

CD45RO-negative CD8 cells positively selected for CCR7 made up the naive population, which excluded terminally differentiated effector memory CD45RA+ cells. V usage is TRBV7-2 and J usage is TRBJ2-7; maybe TRBD2 (5 bases). This TCR came from a woman between 25 and 40 years old in good health. The specimen was naive CD8+ T cells sorted from blood. The CDR3 nucleotides are TGTGCCAGCAGCTTATTCGGGACCTACGAGCAGTACTTC. This encodes CASSLFGTYEQYF.